The source of this TCR beta chain is a study of cytomegalovirus exposure and HLA in healthy donors. Study results and caveats: Analysis was carried out at a later point, and it linked a missense DCLRE1C variant to TCR beta V- and J-gene trimming. In a later analysis, donors in an Asian-associated ancestry cluster reportedly had fewer N-insertions in productive TCRs than the cohort mean.

Both 60 Vbeta primers and 13 Jbeta primers went into the PCR. Clones were sequenced by immunoSEQ multiplex PCR, and TCRdb holds only the in-frame ones, with some missing. In the table there are 150,000 to 200,000 clones, around four fifths of which are singletons. Germline CDR1 is KGHSH and CDR2 is LQKENI. This CDR3 spans 14 amino acids. Trimming at V came to 3 bases and at J to 0 bases, leaving 1 base not matched to a gene. For this clone: What it recognizes is unknown.

The chain couples TRBV18 to TRBJ2-7, with 8 bases aligning to TRBD2. This TCR was sampled from a woman aged 25 to 45 in good health and CMV-seropositive. Sequencing input: PBMCs. Here the CDR3 DNA reads TGTGCCAGCTCACCCAGCGGGGGCTCCTACGAGCAGTACTTC. Residues: CASSPSGGSYEQYF.